This T cell receptor (beta chain) was captured in a study of blood T cell repertoires in COVID-19. Whole-study context: Samples of COVID-19 (acute and convalescent) were obtained from the United States, Italy and Spain. PBMCs, B-cell-depleted T cells, or T cells were the source of the cDNA or gDNA that made up the material.

The CDR3 extends over 19 amino acids. Per the germline V gene, CDR1 is LNHDA and CDR2 is SQIVND (reference sequence). Losses at the gene ends were 5 bases for V and 0 bases for J; bases not matched to a gene: 14. Authors' data handling: The assay estimated nucleated cells by amplifying reference gene primers. Assay: immunoSEQ multiplex PCR; the TCRdb copy retains only in-frame clones and omits some. The DNA gave D and trimming, while V, J and clone size come from that table. The profile shows roughly 75,000 clones, around two thirds of them singletons. Sequencing was carried out using peripheral blood. The receptor comes from a human donor with acute or convalescent COVID-19. The donor label of this sample is uncertain. The rearrangement links TRBV19 to TRBJ1-5; 9 bases match TRBD1. Here the CDR3 reads CASSLRSVGTGISNQPQHF. Here the CDR3 DNA reads TGTGCCAGTAGTCTAAGAAGCGTTGGGACAGGGATTAGCAATCAGCCCCAGCATTTT.